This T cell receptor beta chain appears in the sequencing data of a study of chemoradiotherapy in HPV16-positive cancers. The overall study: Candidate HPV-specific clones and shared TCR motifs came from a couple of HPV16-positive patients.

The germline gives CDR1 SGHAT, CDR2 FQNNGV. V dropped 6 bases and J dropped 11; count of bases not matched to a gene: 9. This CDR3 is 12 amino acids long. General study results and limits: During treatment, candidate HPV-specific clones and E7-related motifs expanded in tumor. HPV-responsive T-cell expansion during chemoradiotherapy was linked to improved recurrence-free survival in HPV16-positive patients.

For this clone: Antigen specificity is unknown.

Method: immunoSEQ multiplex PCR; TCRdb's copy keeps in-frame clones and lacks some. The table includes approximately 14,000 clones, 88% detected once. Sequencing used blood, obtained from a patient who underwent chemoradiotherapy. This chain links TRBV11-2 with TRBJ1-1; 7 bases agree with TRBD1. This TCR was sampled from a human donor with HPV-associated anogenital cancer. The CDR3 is CASSGAGGGAFF. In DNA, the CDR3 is TGTGCCAGCAGTGGCGCAGGGGGTGGCGCTTTCTTT.